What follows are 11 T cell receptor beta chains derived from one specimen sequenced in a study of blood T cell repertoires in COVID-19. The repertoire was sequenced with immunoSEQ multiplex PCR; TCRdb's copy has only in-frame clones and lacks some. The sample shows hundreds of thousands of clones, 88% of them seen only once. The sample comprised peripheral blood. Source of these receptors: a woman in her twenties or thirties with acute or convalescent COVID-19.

In DNA form, the CDR3 reads TGTGCCAGCAGCTCTTACCCCTGGACGGACAGCTCCTACGAGCAGTACTTC. Encoded protein: CASSSYPWTDSSYEQYF. The chain combines TRBV7-9 with TRBJ2-7; tentative D call: TRBD1 (6 bases). The V and J ends lost 4 bases and 0 bases respectively, with 19 bases between them. Germline CDR1 reads SEHNR; CDR2 reads FQNEAQ (reference sequence). This CDR3 is built from 17 residues.

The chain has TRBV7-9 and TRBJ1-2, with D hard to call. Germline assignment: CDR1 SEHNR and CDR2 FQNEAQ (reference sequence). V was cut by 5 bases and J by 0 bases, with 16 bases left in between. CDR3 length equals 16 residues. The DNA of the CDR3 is TGTGCCAGCAGCGTTATCATCCCGGTAGCTAACTATGGCTACACCTTC. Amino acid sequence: CASSVIIPVANYGYTF.

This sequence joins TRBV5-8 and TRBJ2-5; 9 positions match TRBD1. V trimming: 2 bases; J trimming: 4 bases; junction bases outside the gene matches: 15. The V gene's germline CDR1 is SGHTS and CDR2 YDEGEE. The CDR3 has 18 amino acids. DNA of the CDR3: TGTGCCAGCAGCTTCGTCCTGACCGCCGGGACAGGGCGAGAGACCCAGTACTTC. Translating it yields CASSFVLTAGTGRETQYF.

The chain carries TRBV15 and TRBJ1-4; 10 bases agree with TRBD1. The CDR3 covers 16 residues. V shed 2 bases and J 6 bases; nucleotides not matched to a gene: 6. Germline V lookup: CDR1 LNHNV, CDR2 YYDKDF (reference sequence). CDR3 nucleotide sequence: TGTGCCACCAGCAGACCTCTGACAGGGGGCTATGAAAAACTGTTTTTT. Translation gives CATSRPLTGGYEKLFF.

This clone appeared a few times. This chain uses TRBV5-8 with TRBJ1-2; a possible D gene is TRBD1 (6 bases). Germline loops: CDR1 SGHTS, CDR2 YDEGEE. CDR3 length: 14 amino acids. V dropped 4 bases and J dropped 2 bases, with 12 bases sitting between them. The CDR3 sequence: CASSPMDRNYGYTF. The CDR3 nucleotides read TGTGCCAGCAGCCCCATGGACAGAAACTATGGCTACACCTTC.

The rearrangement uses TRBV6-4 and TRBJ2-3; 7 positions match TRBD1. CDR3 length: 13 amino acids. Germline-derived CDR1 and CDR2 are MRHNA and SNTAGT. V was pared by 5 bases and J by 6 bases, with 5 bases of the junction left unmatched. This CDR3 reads CASSRDSPDTQYF. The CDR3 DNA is TGTGCCAGCAGTAGGGACAGCCCGGATACGCAGTATTTT.

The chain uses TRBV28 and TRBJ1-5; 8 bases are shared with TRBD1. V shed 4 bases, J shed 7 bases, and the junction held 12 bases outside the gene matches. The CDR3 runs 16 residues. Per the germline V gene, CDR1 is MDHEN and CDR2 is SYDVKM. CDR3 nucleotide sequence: TGTGCCAGCAGTTCCAGGACAGGGTTCGGGAGGCAGCCCCAGCATTTT. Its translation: CASSSRTGFGRQPQHF.

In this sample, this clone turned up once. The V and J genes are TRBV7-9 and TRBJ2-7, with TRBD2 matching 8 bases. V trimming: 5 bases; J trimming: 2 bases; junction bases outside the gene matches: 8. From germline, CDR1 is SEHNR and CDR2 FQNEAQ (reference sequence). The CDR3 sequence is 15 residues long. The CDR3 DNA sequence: TGTGCCAGCAGCCCCAAAGAGCGGGAGCCCTACGAGCAGTACTTC. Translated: CASSPKEREPYEQYF. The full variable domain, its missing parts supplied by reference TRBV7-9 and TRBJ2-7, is DTGVSQNPRHKITKRGQNVTFRCDPISEHNRLYWYRQTLGQGPEFLTYFQNEAQLEKSRLLSDRFSAERPKGSFSTLEIQRTEQGDSAMYLCASSPKEREPYEQYFGPGTRLTVT.

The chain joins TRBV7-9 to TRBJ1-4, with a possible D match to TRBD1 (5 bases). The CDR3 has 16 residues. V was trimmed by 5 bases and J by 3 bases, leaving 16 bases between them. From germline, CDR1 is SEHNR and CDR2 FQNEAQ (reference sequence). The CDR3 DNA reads TGTGCCAGCAGCGCAGCCAGGGATAGGGCTAATGAAAAACTGTTTTTT. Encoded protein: CASSAARDRANEKLFF.

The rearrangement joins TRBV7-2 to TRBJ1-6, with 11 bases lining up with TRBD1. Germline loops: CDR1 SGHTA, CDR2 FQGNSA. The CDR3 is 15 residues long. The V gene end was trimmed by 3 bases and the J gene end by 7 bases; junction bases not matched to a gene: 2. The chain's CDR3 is CASSLGQGENSPLHF. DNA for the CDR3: TGTGCCAGCAGCTTGGGACAGGGGGAGAATTCACCCCTCCACTTT.

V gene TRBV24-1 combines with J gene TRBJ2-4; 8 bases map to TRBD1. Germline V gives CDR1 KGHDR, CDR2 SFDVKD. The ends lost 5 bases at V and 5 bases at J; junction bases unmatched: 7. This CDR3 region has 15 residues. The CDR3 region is CATSGNRGIQNIQYF. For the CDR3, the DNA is TGTGCCACCAGTGGGAACAGGGGGATACAAAACATTCAGTACTTC.